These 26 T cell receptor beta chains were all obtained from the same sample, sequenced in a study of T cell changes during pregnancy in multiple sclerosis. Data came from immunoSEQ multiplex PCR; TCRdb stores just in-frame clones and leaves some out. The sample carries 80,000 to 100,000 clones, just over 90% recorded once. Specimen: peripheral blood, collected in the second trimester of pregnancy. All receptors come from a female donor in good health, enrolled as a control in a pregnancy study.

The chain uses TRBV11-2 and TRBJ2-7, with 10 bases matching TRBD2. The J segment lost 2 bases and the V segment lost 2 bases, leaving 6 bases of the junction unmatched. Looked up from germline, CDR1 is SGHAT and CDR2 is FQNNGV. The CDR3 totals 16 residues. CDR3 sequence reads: CASSLPTTSGAYEQYF. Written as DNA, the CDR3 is TGTGCCAGCAGCTTACCTACCACTAGCGGGGCCTACGAGCAGTACTTC.

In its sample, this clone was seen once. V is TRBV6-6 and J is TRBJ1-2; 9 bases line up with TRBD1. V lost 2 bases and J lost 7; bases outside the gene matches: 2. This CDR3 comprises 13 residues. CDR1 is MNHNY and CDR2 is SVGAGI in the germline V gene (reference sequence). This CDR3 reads CASSYGTGSGYTF. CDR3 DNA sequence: TGTGCCAGCAGTTACGGGACAGGGTCTGGCTACACCTTC.

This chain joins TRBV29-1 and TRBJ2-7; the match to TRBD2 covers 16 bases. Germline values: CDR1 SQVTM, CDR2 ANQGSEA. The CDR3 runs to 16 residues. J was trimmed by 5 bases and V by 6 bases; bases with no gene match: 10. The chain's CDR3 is CSVDGTSGGAMNEQYF. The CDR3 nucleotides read TGCAGCGTAGACGGGACTAGCGGGGGGGCCATGAACGAGCAGTACTTC.

The CDR3 here is CASSLGPDRGLGYTF. The CDR3, as DNA: TGTGCCAGCAGCTTAGGGCCGGACAGGGGGCTTGGCTACACCTTC. This chain links TRBV7-2 with TRBJ1-2, with 11 nucleotides matching TRBD1. CDR1 is SGHTA and CDR2 is FQGNSA in the germline V gene. V gave up 1 base and J gave up 7 bases; unmatched junction bases: 5. The CDR3 extends over 15 amino acids.

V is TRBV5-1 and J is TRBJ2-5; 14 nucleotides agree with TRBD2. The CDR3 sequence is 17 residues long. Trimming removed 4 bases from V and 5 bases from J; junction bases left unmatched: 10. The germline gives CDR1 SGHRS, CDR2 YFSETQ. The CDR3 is CASSTPGLAGVGETQYF. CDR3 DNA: TGCGCCAGCAGCACCCCGGGACTAGCGGGGGTTGGGGAGACCCAGTACTTC.

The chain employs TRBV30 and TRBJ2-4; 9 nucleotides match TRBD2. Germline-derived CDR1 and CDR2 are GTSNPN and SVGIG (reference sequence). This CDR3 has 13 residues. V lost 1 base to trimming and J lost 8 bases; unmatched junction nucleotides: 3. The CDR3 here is CAWSASGMDIQYF. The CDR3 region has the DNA TGTGCCTGGAGTGCTAGCGGGATGGACATTCAGTACTTC.

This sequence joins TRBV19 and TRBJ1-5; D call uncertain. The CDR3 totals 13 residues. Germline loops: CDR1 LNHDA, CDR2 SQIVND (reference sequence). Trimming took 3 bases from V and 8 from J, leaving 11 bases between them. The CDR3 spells CASSIGGREPQHF. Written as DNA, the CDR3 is TGTGCCAGTAGTATCGGTGGGAGGGAGCCCCAGCATTTT.

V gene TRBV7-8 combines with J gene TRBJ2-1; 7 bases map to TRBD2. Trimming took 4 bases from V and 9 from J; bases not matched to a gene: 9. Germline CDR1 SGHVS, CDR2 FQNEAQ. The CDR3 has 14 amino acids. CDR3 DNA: TGTGCCAGCAGCTCGTTGACTAGCACAGGTGAGCAGTTCTTC. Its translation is CASSSLTSTGEQFF.

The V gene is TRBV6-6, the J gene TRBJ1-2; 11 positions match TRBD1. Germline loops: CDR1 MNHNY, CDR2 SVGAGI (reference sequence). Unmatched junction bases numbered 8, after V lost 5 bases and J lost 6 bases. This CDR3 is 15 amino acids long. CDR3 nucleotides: TGTGCCAGCAGTCTTCCCCCGGGACAGGGGGATGGCTACACCTTC. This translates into CASSLPPGQGDGYTF.

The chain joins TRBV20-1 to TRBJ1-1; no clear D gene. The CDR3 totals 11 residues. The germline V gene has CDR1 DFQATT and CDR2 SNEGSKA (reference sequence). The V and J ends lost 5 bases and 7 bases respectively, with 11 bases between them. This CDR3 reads CSAAGVLEAFF. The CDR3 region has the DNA TGCAGTGCTGCAGGCGTGCTTGAAGCTTTCTTT.

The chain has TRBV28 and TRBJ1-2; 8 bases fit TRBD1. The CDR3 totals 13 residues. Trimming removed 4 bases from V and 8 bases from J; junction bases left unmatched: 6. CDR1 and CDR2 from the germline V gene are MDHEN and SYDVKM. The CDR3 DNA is TGTGCCAGCAGTTCCAGGGGGCTGGGCGGCTACACCTTC. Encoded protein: CASSSRGLGGYTF.

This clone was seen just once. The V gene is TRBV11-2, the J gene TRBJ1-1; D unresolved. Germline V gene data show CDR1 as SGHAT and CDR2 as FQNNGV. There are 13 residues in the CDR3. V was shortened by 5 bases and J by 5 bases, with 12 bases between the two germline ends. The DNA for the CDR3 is TGTGCCAGCAGCGAAGCGATAAGGACTGAAGCTTTCTTT. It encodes CASSEAIRTEAFF.

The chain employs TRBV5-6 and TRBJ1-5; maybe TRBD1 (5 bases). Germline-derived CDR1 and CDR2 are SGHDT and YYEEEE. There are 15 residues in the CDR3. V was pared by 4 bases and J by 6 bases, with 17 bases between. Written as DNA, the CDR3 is TGTGCCAGCAGCCCGTGGGGCAGATTTGGTCAGCCCCAGCATTTT. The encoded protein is CASSPWGRFGQPQHF.

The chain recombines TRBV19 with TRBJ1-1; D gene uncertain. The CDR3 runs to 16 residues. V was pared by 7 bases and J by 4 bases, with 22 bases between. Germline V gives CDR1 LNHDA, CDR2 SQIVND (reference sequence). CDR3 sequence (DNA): TGTGCCAGTACTCTCGGAAGCGGGGTGTTGAGCACTGAAGCTTTCTTT. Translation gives CASTLGSGVLSTEAFF.

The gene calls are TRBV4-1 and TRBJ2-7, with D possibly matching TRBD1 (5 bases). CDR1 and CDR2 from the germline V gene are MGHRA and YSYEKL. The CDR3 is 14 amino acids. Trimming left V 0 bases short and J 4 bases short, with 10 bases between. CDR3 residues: CASSQDSGNYEQYF. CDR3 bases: TGCGCCAGCAGCCAAGATTCAGGGAATTACGAGCAGTACTTC.

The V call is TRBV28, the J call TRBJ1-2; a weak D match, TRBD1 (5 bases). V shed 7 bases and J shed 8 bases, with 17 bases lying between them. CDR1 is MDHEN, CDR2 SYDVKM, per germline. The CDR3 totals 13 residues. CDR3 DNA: TGTGCCAGCAAAAACAGCAGGGAGGGGGGCTACACCTTC. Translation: CASKNSREGGYTF.

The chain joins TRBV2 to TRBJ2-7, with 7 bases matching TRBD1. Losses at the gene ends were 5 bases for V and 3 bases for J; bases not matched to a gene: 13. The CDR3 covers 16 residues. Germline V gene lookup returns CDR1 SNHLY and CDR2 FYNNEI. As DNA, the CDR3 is TGTGCCAGCAGTCGACCGGACAGGCGATTCCTCTACGAGCAGTACTTC. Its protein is CASSRPDRRFLYEQYF.

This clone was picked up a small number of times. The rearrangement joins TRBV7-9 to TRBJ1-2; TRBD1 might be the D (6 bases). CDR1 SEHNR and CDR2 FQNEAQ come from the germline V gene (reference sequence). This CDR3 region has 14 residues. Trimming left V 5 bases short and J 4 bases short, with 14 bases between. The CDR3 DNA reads TGTGCCAGCAGCCCGCAAACACAGGGCTATGGCTACACCTTC. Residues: CASSPQTQGYGYTF.

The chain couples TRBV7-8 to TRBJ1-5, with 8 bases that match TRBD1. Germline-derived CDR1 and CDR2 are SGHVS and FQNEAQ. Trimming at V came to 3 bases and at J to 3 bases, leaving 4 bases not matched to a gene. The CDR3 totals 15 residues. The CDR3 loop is CASSFSRGHNQPQHF. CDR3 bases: TGTGCCAGCAGCTTTTCCAGGGGGCACAATCAGCCCCAGCATTTT.

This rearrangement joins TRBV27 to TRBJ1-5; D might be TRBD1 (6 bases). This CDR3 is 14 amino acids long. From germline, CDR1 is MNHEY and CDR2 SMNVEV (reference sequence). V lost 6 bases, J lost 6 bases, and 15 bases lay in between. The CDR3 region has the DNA TGTGCCAGCAGCCCGGGGACAACGAGTCAGCCCCAGCATTTT. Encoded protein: CASSPGTTSQPQHF.

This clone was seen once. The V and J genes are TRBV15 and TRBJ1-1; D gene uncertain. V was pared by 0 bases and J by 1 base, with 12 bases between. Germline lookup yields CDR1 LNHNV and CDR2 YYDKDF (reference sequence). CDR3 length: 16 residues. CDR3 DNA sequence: TGTGCCACCAGCAGAGATAACGTGCTTAGGAACACTGAAGCTTTCTTT. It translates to CATSRDNVLRNTEAFF.

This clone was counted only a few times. The CDR3 DNA follows: TGTGCCAGCAGCCAATTCCCGACCGGACAGGGGGAGCAGTTCTTC. Its translation is CASSQFPTGQGEQFF. This rearrangement joins TRBV14 to TRBJ2-1; 9 nucleotides agree with TRBD1. In germline, CDR1 is SGHDN, CDR2 FVKESK. With V trimmed by 2 bases and J by 10 bases, 9 bases remained unmatched. There are 15 residues in the CDR3.

The CDR3 sequence is CASSPGWGVRIATNEKLFF. In DNA, the CDR3 is TGTGCCAGCAGCCCGGGGTGGGGGGTCCGCATTGCGACTAATGAAAAACTGTTTTTT. This chain links TRBV5-6 with TRBJ1-4, with D possibly TRBD1 on 5 matching bases. V shed 4 bases and J shed 2 bases, with 24 bases lying between them. The germline V gene has CDR1 SGHDT and CDR2 YYEEEE. The CDR3 covers 19 residues.

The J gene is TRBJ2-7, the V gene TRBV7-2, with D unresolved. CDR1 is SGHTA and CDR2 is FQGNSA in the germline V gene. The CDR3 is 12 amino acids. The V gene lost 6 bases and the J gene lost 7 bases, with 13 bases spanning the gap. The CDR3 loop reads CASSWSSGEQYF. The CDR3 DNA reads TGTGCCAGCAGTTGGAGTTCCGGTGAGCAGTACTTC.

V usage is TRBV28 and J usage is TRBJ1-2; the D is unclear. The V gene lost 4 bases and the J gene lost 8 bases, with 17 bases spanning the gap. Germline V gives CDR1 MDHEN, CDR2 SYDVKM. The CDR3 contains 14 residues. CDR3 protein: CASSSRLDLLGYTF. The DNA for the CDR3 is TGTGCCAGCAGTTCCCGTTTGGACTTGTTAGGCTACACCTTC.

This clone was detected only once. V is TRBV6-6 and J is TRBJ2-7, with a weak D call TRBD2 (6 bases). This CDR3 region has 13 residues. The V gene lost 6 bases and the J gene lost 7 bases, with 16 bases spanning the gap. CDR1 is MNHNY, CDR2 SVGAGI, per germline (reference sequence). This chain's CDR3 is CASSHPLAREQYF. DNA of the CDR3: TGTGCCAGCAGCCACCCCCTAGCGAGGGAGCAGTACTTC.